This T cell receptor (beta chain) was recovered during a study of control samples from healthy donors and cancer patients. Some clones are missing from TCRdb's copy, which holds only in-frame ones; the method was immunoSEQ multiplex PCR. The sample lists 75,000 to 95,000 clones; roughly 84% were seen once. Per germline, CDR1 MGHRA and CDR2 YSYEKL. This CDR3 has 15 amino acids. Trimming took off 0 bases at V and 2 bases at J, with 8 bases between the two ends. The chain couples TRBV4-1 to TRBJ1-5; D gene ambiguous. The sample consisted of blood. This receptor was identified in a woman in her forties or fifties in good health. CDR3 protein: CASSQEEGGNQPQHF. The CDR3 bases are TGCGCCAGCAGCCAAGAGGAAGGCGGCAATCAGCCCCAGCATTTT.